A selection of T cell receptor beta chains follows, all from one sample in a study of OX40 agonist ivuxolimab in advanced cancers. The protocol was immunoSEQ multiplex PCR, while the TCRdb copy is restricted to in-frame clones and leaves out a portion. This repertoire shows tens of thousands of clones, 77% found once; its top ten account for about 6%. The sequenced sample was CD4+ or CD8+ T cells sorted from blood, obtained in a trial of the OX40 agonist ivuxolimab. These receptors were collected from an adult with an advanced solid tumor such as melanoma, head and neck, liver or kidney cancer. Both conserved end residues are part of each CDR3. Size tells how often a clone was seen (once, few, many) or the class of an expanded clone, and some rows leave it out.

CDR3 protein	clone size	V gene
CASSFSTRLTDTQYF	.	TRBV28
CASSLLSETQYF	.	TRBV28
CATSTPRQGGQPQHF	.	TRBV15
CASRGQGRSYGYTF	.	TRBV10-2
CASSEGQSNYGYTF	.	TRBV28
CASSQTRDRAEKLFF	.	TRBV4-3
CASKGLAGGYEQYF	.	TRBV6-5
CASSLVWGPLAKNIQYF	.	TRBV7-8
CASSASTDNYGYTF	.	TRBV9
CASSEARNTEAFF	.	TRBV5-6
CAWSGDLDQPQHF	few	TRBV30
CASSLGGRAQYF	.	TRBV28
CASTPFRVSDTQYF	few	TRBV11-2
CASSLVGGTYSNQPQHF	.	TRBV27